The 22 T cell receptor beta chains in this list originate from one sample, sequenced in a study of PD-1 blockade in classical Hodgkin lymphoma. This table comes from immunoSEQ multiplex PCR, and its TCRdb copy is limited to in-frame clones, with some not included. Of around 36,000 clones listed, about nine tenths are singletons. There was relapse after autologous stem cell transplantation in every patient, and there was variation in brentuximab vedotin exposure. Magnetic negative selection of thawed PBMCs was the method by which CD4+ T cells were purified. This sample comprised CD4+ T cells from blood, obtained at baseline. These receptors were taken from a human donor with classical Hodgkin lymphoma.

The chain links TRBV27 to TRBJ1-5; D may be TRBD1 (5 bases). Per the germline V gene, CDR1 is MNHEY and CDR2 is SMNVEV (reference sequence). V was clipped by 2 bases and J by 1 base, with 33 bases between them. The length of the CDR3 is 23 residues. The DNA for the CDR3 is TGTGCCAGCAGTTTAAGGGGACTCCATACTCGGGTAGTTGGGGAGGAAAGCAATCAGCCCCAGCATTTT. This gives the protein CASSLRGLHTRVVGEESNQPQHF.

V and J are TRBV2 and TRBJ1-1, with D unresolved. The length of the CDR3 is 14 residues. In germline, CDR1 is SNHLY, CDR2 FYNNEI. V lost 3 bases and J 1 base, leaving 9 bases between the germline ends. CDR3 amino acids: CASSDRRPNTEAFF. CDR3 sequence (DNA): TGTGCCAGCAGTGACCGACGGCCGAACACTGAAGCTTTCTTT. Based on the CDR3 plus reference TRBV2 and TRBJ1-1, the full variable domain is EPEVTQTPSHQVTQMGQEVILRCVPISNHLYFYWYRQILGQKVEFLVSFYNNEISEKSEIFDDQFSVERPDGSNFTLKIRSTKLEDSAMYFCASSDRRPNTEAFFGQGTRLTVV.

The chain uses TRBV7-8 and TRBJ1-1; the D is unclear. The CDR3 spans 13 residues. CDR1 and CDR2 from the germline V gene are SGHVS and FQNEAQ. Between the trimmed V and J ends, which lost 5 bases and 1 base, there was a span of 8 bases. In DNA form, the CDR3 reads TGTGCCAGCAGCCGAGGGAGGAACACTGAAGCTTTCTTT. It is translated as CASSRGRNTEAFF.

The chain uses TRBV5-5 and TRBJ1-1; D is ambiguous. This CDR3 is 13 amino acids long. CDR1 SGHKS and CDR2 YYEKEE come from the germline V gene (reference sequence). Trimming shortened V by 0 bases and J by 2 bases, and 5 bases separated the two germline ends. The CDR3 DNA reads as TGTGCCAGCAGCTTGGGGGGTAACACTGAAGCTTTCTTT. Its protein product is CASSLGGNTEAFF.

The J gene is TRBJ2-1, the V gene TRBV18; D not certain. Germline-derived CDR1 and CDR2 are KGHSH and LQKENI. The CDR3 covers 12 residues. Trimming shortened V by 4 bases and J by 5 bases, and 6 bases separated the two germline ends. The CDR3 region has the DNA TGTGCCAGCTCACTCTATAACAATGAGCAGTTCTTC. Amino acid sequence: CASSLYNNEQFF.

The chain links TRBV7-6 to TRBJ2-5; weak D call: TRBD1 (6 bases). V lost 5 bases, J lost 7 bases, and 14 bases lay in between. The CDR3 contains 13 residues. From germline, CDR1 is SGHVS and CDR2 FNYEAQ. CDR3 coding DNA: TGTGCCAGCAGCCGACAGGCGAGGTCGACCCAGTACTTC. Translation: CASSRQARSTQYF.

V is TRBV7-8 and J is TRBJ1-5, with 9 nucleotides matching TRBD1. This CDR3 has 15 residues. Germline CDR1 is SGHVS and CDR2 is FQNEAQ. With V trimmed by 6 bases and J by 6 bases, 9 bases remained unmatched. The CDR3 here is CASSSGTGSIQPQHF. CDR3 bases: TGTGCCAGCAGTTCCGGGACAGGGTCAATTCAGCCCCAGCATTTT.

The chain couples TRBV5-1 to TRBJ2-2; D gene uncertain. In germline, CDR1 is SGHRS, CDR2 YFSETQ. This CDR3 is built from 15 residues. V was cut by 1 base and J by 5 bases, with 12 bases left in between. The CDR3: CASSLSFLGTGELFF. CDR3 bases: TGCGCCAGCAGCTTGAGTTTCCTAGGGACCGGGGAGCTGTTTTTT.

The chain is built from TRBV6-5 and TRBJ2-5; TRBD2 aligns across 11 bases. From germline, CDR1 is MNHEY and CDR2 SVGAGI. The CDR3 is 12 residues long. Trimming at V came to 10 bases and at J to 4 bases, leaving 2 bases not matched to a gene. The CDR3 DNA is TGTGCCATTAGCGGGAGGGGAGAGACCCAGTACTTC. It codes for CAISGRGETQYF.

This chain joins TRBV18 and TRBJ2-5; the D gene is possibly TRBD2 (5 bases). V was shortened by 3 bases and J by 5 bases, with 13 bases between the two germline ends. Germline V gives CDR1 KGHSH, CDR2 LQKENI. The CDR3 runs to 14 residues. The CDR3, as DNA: TGTGCCAGCTCACCTGCTAGCTTGTGGGAGACCCAGTACTTC. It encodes CASSPASLWETQYF.

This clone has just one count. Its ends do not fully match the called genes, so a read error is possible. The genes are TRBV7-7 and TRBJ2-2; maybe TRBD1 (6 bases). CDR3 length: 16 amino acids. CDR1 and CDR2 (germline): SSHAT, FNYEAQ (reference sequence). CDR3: CASSRPGTRGTGELFF. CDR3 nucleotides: TGTGCTAGCAGTCGCCCCGGGACACGTGGGACCGGGGAGCTGTTTTTT.

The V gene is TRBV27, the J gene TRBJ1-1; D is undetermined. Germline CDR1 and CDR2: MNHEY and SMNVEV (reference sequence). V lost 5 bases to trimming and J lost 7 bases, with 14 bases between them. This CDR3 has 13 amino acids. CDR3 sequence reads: CASSPRTGDEAFF. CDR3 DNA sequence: TGTGCCAGCAGTCCCCGGACGGGTGATGAAGCTTTCTTT.

The CDR3 DNA reads TGTGCCACCAGCAGAGACACCTCTAAAGGAAGCAATCAGCCCCAGCATTTT. It translates to CATSRDTSKGSNQPQHF. This rearrangement joins TRBV15 to TRBJ1-5; D not resolved. The CDR3 runs 17 residues. Deletions cut 0 bases from V and 1 base from J, with 13 bases between. Germline CDR1 and CDR2: LNHNV and YYDKDF (reference sequence).

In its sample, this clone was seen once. This CDR3 reads CASRQGGEGNTEAFF. The DNA for the CDR3 is TGCGCCAGCCGACAGGGCGGGGAAGGGAACACTGAAGCTTTCTTT. The genes are TRBV23-1 and TRBJ1-1, with 7 bases that match TRBD1. TRBV23-1 is marked as an open reading frame, function uncertain. CDR3 length equals 15 residues. V was clipped by 8 bases and J by 1 base; unmatched bases: 10.

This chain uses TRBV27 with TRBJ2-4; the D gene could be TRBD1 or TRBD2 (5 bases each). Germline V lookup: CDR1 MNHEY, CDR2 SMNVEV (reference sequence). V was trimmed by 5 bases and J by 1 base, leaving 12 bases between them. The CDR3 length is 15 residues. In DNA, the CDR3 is TGTGCCAGCAGTCCTGGGGGTTCGGCCAAAAACATTCAGTACTTC. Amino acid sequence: CASSPGGSAKNIQYF.

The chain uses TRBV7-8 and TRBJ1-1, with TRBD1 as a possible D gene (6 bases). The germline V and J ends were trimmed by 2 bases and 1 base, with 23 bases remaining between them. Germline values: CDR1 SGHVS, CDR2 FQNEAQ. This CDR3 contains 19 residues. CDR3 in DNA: TGTGCCAGCAGCTTACCAGTAGGACGGCCAGGGGAGTGGAACACTGAAGCTTTCTTT. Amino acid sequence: CASSLPVGRPGEWNTEAFF.

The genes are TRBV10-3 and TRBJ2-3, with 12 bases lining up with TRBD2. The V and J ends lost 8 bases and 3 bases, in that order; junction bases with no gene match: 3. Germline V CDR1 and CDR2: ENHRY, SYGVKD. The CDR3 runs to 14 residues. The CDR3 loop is CAIGTSGLTDTQYF. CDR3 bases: TGTGCCATCGGGACTAGCGGGTTAACAGATACGCAGTATTTT.

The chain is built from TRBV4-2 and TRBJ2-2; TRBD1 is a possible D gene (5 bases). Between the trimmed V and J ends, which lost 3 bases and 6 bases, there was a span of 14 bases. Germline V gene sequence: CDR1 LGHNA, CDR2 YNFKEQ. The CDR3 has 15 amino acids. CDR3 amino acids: CASSHPKGVPGELFF. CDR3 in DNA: TGTGCCAGCAGCCACCCGAAAGGGGTCCCCGGGGAGCTGTTTTTT.

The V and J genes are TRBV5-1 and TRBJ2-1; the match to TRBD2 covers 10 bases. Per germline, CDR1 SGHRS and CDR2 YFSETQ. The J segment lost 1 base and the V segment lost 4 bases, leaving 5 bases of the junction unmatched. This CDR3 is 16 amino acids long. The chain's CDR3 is CASSEILAGSYNEQFF. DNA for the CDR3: TGCGCCAGCAGCGAGATACTAGCGGGGTCCTACAATGAGCAGTTCTTC.

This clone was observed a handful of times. The CDR3 nucleotides read TGTGCCACCTGGCGAGGGGTGAACACCGGGGAGCTGTTTTTT. It specifies CATWRGVNTGELFF. The chain recombines TRBV6-5 with TRBJ2-2; tentatively, D is TRBD1 or TRBD2 (5 bases each). The CDR3 spans 14 residues. The germline V and J ends were trimmed by 10 bases and 1 base, with 13 bases remaining between them. Germline V lookup: CDR1 MNHEY, CDR2 SVGAGI.

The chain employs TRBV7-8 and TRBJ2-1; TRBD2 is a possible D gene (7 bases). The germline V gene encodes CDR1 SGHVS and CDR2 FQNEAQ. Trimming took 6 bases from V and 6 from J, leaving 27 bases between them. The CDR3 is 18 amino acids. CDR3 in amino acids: CASSFRPGGEVRGNEQFF. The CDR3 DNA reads TGTGCCAGCAGTTTCCGTCCGGGGGGCGAGGTACGGGGCAATGAGCAGTTCTTC.

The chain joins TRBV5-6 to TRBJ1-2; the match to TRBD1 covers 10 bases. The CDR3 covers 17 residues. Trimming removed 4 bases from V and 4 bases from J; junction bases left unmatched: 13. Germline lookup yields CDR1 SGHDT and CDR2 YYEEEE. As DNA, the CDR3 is TGTGCCAGCAGCCCTGGGGGTGTAGGACAGGGGGTCTATGGCTACACCTTC. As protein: CASSPGGVGQGVYGYTF.